This T cell receptor (beta chain) was sequenced in a study of shared clonotypes between healthy human individuals. General study results and limits: The sole specimen, blood, was sampled, and tissue repertoires likely differ. For sorted subsets, rarefaction showed incomplete sequencing despite large depth.

At a deep level, the assay was run. How the authors handled the data: With immunoSEQ giving junction-only sequences and no quality scores, filtering differed. Profiling relied on immunoSEQ multiplex PCR, and the TCRdb table lists in-frame clones only, not all of them. V and J calls and clone size are as listed in that table; D and trimming were resolved from the DNA. Here the sample spans a few million clones, around 95% being singletons. This clone was counted only a few times. No antigen is known for it. Naive CD8 cells lacked CD45RO and underwent positive selection for CCR7, leaving out terminally differentiated effector memory CD45RA+ cells. The source is a man aged 18 to 29 in good health. Some clones in this sample may be carry-over from other donors' samples. Input material: naive CD8+ T cells from PBMCs.

The CDR3 DNA is TGTGCCACCTTCCGCATGGCTGAAGCTTTCTTT. This gives the protein CATFRMAEAFF. The chain joins TRBV19 to TRBJ1-1; D is unclear. Germline-derived CDR1 and CDR2 are LNHDA and SQIVND (reference sequence). Trimming removed 10 bases at V and 6 bases at J, with 12 bases between. CDR3 length: 11 residues.